This paragraph reports one TCR beta chain. Its antigen remains unknown. This specimen comes from a study of cytomegalovirus exposure and HLA in healthy donors. Germline V lookup: CDR1 SNHLY, CDR2 FYNNEI. The junction had 6 bases not matched to a gene; V was cut back by 3 bases and J by 4 bases. The CDR3 spans 15 residues. Here immunoSEQ multiplex PCR was the method, and the copy in TCRdb shows in-frame clones only, minus some. The sample includes more than 150,000 clones, approximately 80% of them seen just once. Study-wide results and caveats: According to reports, the classifier identified cytomegalovirus status with high specificity and sensitivity. A subsequent analysis found that TCR clusters from the first cohort also tended to co-occur in the 120 or so validation repertoires, with around 94% of cluster scores above 0. The authors confirmed in vitro that a few CMV-associated chains were specific for CMV antigens.

This sequence was found in a man aged 18 to 29 in good health and CMV-seropositive. Material: PBMCs. The chain couples TRBV2 to TRBJ2-3; 8 bases match TRBD2. CDR3 sequence reads: CASSDHGRGADTQYF. CDR3 DNA sequence: TGTGCCAGCAGTGACCACGGGAGGGGTGCAGATACGCAGTATTTT.